Listed below are T cell receptor beta chains from one sample, sequenced in a study of cytomegalovirus exposure and HLA in healthy donors. Measured with immunoSEQ multiplex PCR; TCRdb has only the in-frame clones, and not every one. This listing includes about 110,000 clones. The sequenced sample consisted of PBMCs. The source of these receptors is a man in his fifties or sixties in good health and CMV-seronegative. The CDR3 runs from the conserved cysteine through the conserved F or W. The D gene is left open where the match is weak.

D gene,CDR3 length,V gene,J gene,CDR3 protein,CDR3 DNA
TRBD1,14,TRBV7-2,TRBJ2-7,CASSRGQGPYEQYF,TGTGCCAGCAGCCGGGGACAGGGTCCCTACGAGCAGTACTTC
.,14,TRBV5-1,TRBJ1-1,CASSLEADNTEAFF,TGCGCCAGCAGCTTGGAGGCGGATAACACTGAAGCTTTCTTT
.,15,TRBV5-6,TRBJ2-7,CASSFYGGQPYEQYF,TGTGCCAGCAGCTTCTACGGGGGACAGCCCTACGAGCAGTACTTC
.,18,TRBV11-3,TRBJ2-5,CASSLPTSVIGRQETQYF,TGTGCCAGCAGCCTACCAACTTCCGTCATCGGGAGACAAGAGACCCAGTACTTC
.,12,TRBV5-1,TRBJ2-7,CASSLQDYEQYF,TGCGCCAGCAGCTTGCAGGACTACGAGCAGTACTTC
TRBD1,16,TRBV5-1,TRBJ1-1,CASSLETGGANTEAFF,TGCGCCAGCAGCTTGGAGACAGGGGGCGCGAACACTGAAGCTTTCTTT
.,13,TRBV4-3,TRBJ2-7,CASSQGFGGRTLF,TGCGCCAGCAGCCAAGGTTTTGGAGGGAGGACCCTCTTC
.,17,TRBV5-6,TRBJ2-1,CASSLNLRAYPDNEQFF,TGTGCCAGCAGCTTGAATTTGCGGGCCTACCCTGACAATGAGCAGTTCTTC
.,13,TRBV5-1,TRBJ1-1,CASSEGRGTEAFF,TGCGCCAGCAGCGAGGGCAGGGGCACTGAAGCTTTCTTT
.,15,TRBV19,TRBJ2-5,CASSIGTGVVETQYF,TGTGCCAGTAGTATAGGAACGGGAGTGGTAGAGACCCAGTACTTC
TRBD1,16,TRBV10-3,TRBJ1-2,CAISDPLQGALNGYTF,TGTGCCATCAGTGACCCCCTACAGGGGGCGCTGAATGGCTACACCTTC
TRBD2,15,TRBV5-1,TRBJ2-1,CASSLGASGANEQFF,TGCGCCAGCAGCTTGGGGGCTAGCGGAGCCAATGAGCAGTTCTTC
.,15,TRBV19,TRBJ2-1,CASSTRGIIRNEQFF,TGTGCCAGTAGTACCCGAGGGATTATTCGGAATGAGCAGTTCTTC
TRBD1,14,TRBV7-9,TRBJ1-1,CASSLGAGGKEAFF,TGTGCCAGCAGCTTAGGGGCAGGGGGCAAGGAAGCTTTCTTT
.,14,TRBV4-1,TRBJ1-2,CASSQEDRFRGYTF,TGCGCCAGCAGCCAAGAAGACAGATTTCGGGGCTACACCTTC
TRBD1,16,TRBV7-3,TRBJ2-2,CASSFMRQGYTGELFF,TGTGCCAGCAGCTTCATGAGACAGGGGTACACCGGGGAGCTGTTTTTT
TRBD1,14,TRBV27,TRBJ1-2,CASSSATGGAGYTF,TGTGCCAGCAGTTCCGCGACAGGGGGCGCAGGCTACACCTTC
TRBD2,15,TRBV5-1,TRBJ2-5,CASGTVGRGEETQYF,TGCGCCAGCGGGACCGTAGGTCGGGGGGAAGAGACCCAGTACTTC
TRBD1,16,TRBV18,TRBJ1-1,CASSATRTGGGPEAFF,TGTGCCAGCTCAGCAACTCGGACAGGGGGCGGCCCTGAAGCTTTCTTT
TRBD1,15,TRBV25-1,TRBJ1-1,CASSLTGTGGTEAFF,TGTGCCAGCAGTCTTACCGGGACAGGGGGCACTGAAGCTTTCTTT
.,15,TRBV6-5,TRBJ2-1,CATHRTLISYNEQFF,TGTGCCACCCACAGGACCCTAATCTCCTACAATGAGCAGTTCTTC
TRBD1,15,TRBV19,TRBJ1-1,CASSTMTGWNTEAFF,TGTGCCAGTAGTACCATGACAGGGTGGAACACTGAAGCTTTCTTT
TRBD2,18,TRBV7-2,TRBJ2-1,CASSLKSGVAGGYNEQFF,TGTGCCAGCAGCTTAAAATCTGGGGTGGCGGGGGGGTATAATGAGCAGTTCTTC
.,14,TRBV7-6,TRBJ2-2,CASSSFRGTGELFF,TGTGCCAGCAGCTCCTTCAGAGGGACCGGGGAGCTGTTTTTT
TRBD1,15,TRBV25-1,TRBJ2-5,CASSEGTGWVETQYF,TGTGCCAGCAGTGAAGGGACAGGGTGGGTCGAGACCCAGTACTTC
TRBD1,14,TRBV30,TRBJ2-5,CAWRNRQGGETQYF,TGTGCCTGGAGAAACCGACAGGGGGGAGAGACCCAGTACTTC
TRBD2,15,TRBV7-8,TRBJ2-7,CASSSLAGGMYEQYF,TGTGCCAGCAGCTCTCTAGCGGGAGGCATGTACGAGCAGTACTTC
TRBD1,14,TRBV5-4,TRBJ1-6,CASSTGTDNSPLHF,TGTGCCAGCAGCACCGGGACAGATAATTCACCCCTCCACTTT
.,15,TRBV10-3,TRBJ2-3,CAISVGSRSTDTQYF,TGTGCCATCAGTGTGGGCAGCCGCAGCACAGATACGCAGTATTTT
.,15,TRBV15,TRBJ1-5,CATSSLGQSNQPQHF,TGTGCCACCAGCAGCCTAGGACAGTCCAATCAGCCCCAGCATTTT
.,13,TRBV7-8,TRBJ1-5,CASSSNFNQPQHF,TGTGCCAGCAGTTCAAACTTTAATCAGCCCCAGCATTTT
.,14,TRBV6-1,TRBJ1-2,CASSETTSNYGYTF,TGTGCCAGCAGTGAAACTACTTCTAACTATGGCTACACCTTC
.,13,TRBV4-1,TRBJ2-1,CASSQAQDTSEFF,TGCGCCAGCAGCCAAGCCCAGGACACGTCGGAGTTCTTC
.,14,TRBV4-1,TRBJ2-1,CASSQDGGSSEQFF,TGCGCCAGCAGCCAAGATGGAGGGTCTAGTGAGCAGTTCTTC
TRBD1,17,TRBV7-9,TRBJ2-2,CASSSTTGGVNTGELFF,TGTGCCAGCAGCTCCACGACAGGGGGCGTGAACACCGGGGAGCTGTTTTTT
TRBD2,15,TRBV9,TRBJ2-5,CASSARLAGAETQYF,TGTGCCAGCAGCGCCCGCCTGGCGGGAGCAGAGACCCAGTACTTC
TRBD2,17,TRBV5-1,TRBJ2-1,CASSLGFLASGDNEQFF,TGCGCCAGCAGCTTGGGGTTTTTGGCTAGCGGGGACAATGAGCAGTTCTTC
.,15,TRBV6-1,TRBJ2-7,CASREAGGSLYEQYF,TGTGCCAGCAGAGAGGCCGGTGGGTCCCTATACGAGCAGTACTTC
.,12,TRBV7-9,TRBJ2-2,CASSVNGGELFF,TGTGCCAGCAGCGTTAACGGCGGGGAGCTGTTTTTT
.,13,TRBV5-5,TRBJ1-1,CASSLEKRTEAFF,TGTGCCAGCAGCTTGGAGAAGAGGACTGAAGCTTTCTTT
TRBD2,15,TRBV7-2,TRBJ2-2,CASRSSGVFTGELFF,TGTGCCAGCAGGTCAAGCGGGGTGTTCACCGGGGAGCTGTTTTTT
.,12,TRBV5-8,TRBJ2-5,CASSPPRETQYF,TGTGCCAGCAGCCCCCCCCGGGAGACCCAGTACTTC
TRBD1,18,TRBV18,TRBJ1-1,CASSPLSLRQGIGTEAFF,TGTGCCAGCTCACCACTCTCTCTGAGACAGGGGATCGGCACTGAAGCTTTCTTT
.,14,TRBV11-2,TRBJ2-4,CASSFQGILNIQYF,TGTGCCAGCAGCTTTCAGGGGATTCTGAACATTCAGTACTTC
.,14,TRBV2,TRBJ2-7,CASSEFGRYYEQYF,TGTGCCAGCAGTGAATTTGGCAGGTACTACGAGCAGTACTTC
.,14,TRBV7-8,TRBJ2-7,CASSGRGSSYEQYF,TGTGCCAGCAGCGGCCGGGGTTCCTCCTACGAGCAGTACTTC
.,14,TRBV19,TRBJ1-5,CASSIEPGNQPQHF,TGTGCCAGTAGTATCGAGCCGGGTAATCAGCCCCAGCATTTT
.,16,TRBV7-2,TRBJ2-5,CASNHKGATRRETQYF,TGTGCCAGCAACCATAAAGGGGCGACTAGACGAGAGACCCAGTACTTC
TRBD1,15,TRBV7-9,TRBJ1-1,CASSPRQGWGTEAFF,TGTGCCAGCAGCCCCCGACAGGGTTGGGGGACTGAAGCTTTCTTT
TRBD1,16,TRBV15,TRBJ1-2,CATSQAVAGGFHGYTF,TGTGCCACCAGCCAAGCCGTGGCAGGGGGCTTCCATGGCTACACCTTC